Sequencing of this T cell receptor beta chain was carried out in a study of cytomegalovirus exposure and HLA in healthy donors. This CDR3 is built from 8 residues. CDR1 SGDLS and CDR2 YYNGEE come from the germline V gene. This PCR relied on a set of 60 Vbeta primers and 13 Jbeta primers. Some clones are missing from TCRdb's copy, which holds only in-frame ones; the method was immunoSEQ multiplex PCR. This sample contains around 100,000 clones. Sequencing input: PBMCs. The rearrangement links TRBV9 to TRBJ1-5, with D hard to call. The source of this sequence is a woman aged 30 to 39 in good health and CMV-seronegative. The CDR3 region is CFPGPQHF. The DNA for the CDR3 is TGTTTCCCGGGGCCCCAGCATTTT.